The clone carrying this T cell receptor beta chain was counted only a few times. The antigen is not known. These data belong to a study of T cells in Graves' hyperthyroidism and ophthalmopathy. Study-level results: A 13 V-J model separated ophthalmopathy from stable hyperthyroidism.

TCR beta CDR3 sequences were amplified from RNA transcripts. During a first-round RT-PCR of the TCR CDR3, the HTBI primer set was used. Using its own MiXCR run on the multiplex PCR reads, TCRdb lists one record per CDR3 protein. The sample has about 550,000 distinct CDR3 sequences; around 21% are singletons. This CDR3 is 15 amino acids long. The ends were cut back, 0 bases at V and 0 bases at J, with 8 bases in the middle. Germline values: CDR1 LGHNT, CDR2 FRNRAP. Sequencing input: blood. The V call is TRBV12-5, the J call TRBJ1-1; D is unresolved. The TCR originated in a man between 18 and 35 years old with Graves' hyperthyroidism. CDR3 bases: TGTGCTAGTGGTTTGGTTCAACATATGAACACTGAAGCTTTCTTT. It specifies CASGLVQHMNTEAFF.